Below, one T cell receptor (beta chain) is given with its context. Its antigen is currently unknown. Time point denoted: sample taken at primary tumor resection. Material for sequencing was whole RNA from tumor, nontumor lung or frozen PBMC, left unsorted. This CDR3 is 15 amino acids long. With 2 bases removed from V and 6 bases from J, the gap between germline ends came to 15 bases. The germline CDR1 and CDR2 sequences are SGHTA and FQGNSA. This sample stems from a study of spatial heterogeneity in lung cancer. Study-level background: Detection consistently yielded more beta chains than alpha chains. Matched bulk RNA-seq provided a T cell module score, and TCR transcript counts in tumor regions correlated strongly with it. Whole-study findings and limits: Counts of expanded intratumoral alpha and beta TCRs tracked tumor mutation counts.

TCRdb re-derived calls from the 5' RACE reads in MiXCR, one entry per CDR3 protein. The sample contains 4,000 to 5,500 distinct CDR3 sequences, 8.4% of which appear only once. The rearrangement joins TRBV7-2 to TRBJ2-3; perhaps TRBD2 as D (7 bases). The sequencing here drew on lung tumor tissue, taken at surgery. The receptor was isolated from a female donor with early-stage non-small cell lung cancer. In DNA form, the CDR3 reads TGTGCCAGCAGCTTATCCCGGGGGGCAGGGGATACGCAGTATTTT. It is translated as CASSLSRGAGDTQYF.